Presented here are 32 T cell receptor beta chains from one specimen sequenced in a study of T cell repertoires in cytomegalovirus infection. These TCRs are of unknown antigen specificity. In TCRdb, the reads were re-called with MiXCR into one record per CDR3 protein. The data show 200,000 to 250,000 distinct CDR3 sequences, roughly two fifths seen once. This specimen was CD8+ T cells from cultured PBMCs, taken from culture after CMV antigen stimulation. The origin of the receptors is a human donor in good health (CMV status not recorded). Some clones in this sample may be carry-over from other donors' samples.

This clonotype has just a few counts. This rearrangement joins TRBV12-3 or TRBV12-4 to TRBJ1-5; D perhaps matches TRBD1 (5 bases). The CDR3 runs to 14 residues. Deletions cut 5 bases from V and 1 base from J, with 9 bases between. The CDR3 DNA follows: TGTGCCAGCAGTGGGGCGGGGAGCAATCAGCCCCAGCATTTT. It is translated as CASSGAGSNQPQHF.

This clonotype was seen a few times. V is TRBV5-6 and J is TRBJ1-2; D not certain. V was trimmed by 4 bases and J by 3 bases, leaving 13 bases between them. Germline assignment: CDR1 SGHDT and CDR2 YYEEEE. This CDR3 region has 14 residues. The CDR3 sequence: CASSQLTQYYGYTF. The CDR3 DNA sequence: TGTGCCAGCAGCCAACTGACACAATACTATGGCTACACCTTC.

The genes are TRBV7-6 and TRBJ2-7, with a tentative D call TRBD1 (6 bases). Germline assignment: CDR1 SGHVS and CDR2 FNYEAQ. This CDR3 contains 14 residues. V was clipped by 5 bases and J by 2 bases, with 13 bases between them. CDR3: CASSPGDFAYEQYF. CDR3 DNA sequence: TGTGCCAGCAGCCCAGGGGATTTCGCCTACGAGCAGTACTTC.

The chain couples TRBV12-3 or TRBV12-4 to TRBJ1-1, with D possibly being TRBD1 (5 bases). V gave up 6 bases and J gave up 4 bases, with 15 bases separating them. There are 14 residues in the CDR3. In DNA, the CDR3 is TGTGCCAGCAGCTCGGGACCGATGAGCACTGAAGCTTTCTTT. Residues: CASSSGPMSTEAFF.

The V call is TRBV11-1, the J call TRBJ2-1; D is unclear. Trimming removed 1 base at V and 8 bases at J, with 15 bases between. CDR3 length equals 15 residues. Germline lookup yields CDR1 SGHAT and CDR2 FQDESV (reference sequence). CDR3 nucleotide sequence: TGTGCCAGCAGCTTAGTATCTAGTATGGTCTATGAGCAGTTCTTC. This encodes CASSLVSSMVYEQFF.

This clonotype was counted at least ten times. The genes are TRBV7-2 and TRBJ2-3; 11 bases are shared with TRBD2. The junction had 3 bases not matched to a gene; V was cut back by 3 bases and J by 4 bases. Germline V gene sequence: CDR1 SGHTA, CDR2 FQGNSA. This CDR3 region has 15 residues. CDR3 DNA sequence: TGTGCCAGCAGCTTTAGCGGGAGGGGGCCAGATACGCAGTATTTT. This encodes CASSFSGRGPDTQYF. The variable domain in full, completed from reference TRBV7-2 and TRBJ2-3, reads GAGVSQSPSNKVTEKGKDVELRCDPISGHTALYWYRQSLGQGLEFLIYFQGNSAPDKSGLPSDRFSAERTGGSVSTLTIQRTQQEDSAVYLCASSFSGRGPDTQYFGPGTRLTVL.

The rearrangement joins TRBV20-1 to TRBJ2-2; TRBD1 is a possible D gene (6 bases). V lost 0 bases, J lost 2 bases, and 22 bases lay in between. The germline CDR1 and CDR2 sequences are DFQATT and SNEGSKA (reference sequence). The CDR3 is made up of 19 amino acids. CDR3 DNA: TGCAGTGCTAGAGATGACGTGAGGCTAAGGACAGCAAACACCGGGGAGCTGTTTTTT. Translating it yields CSARDDVRLRTANTGELFF.

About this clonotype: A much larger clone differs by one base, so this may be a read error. The DNA for the CDR3 is TGTGCCAGCAGCTCTACAGGGGGCTCCTACAATGAGCAGTTCTTC. Amino acids: CASSSTGGSYNEQFF. This chain joins TRBV7-3 and TRBJ2-1; 8 nucleotides agree with TRBD1. V lost 4 bases and J lost 0; bases outside the gene matches: 2. The germline V gene has CDR1 SGHTA and CDR2 FQGTGA. The CDR3 sequence is 15 residues long. Using reference TRBV7-3 and TRBJ2-1 for the parts outside the CDR3, the full variable domain is GAGVSQTPSNKVTEKGKYVELRCDPISGHTALYWYRQSLGQGPEFLIYFQGTGAADDSGLPNDRFFAVRPEGSVSTLKIQRTERGDSAVYLCASSSTGGSYNEQFFGPGTRLTVL.

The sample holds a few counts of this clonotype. The CDR3 protein is CASSYSVGELTDTQYF. CDR3 DNA sequence: TGTGCCAGCAGTTACTCAGTGGGGGAGCTCACAGATACGCAGTATTTT. The chain uses TRBV6-5 and TRBJ2-3, with D perhaps given as TRBD1 or TRBD2 (5 bases each). CDR1 and CDR2 (germline): MNHEY, SVGAGI. With 0 bases removed from V and 2 bases from J, the gap between germline ends came to 12 bases. The CDR3 contains 16 residues.

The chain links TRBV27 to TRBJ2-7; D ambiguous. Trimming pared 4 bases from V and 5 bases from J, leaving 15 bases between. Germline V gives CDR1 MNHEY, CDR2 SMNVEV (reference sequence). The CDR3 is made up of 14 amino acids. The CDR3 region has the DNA TGTGCCAGCAGTTCTCTGAGCTTCACCAACGAGCAGTACTTC. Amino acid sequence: CASSSLSFTNEQYF.

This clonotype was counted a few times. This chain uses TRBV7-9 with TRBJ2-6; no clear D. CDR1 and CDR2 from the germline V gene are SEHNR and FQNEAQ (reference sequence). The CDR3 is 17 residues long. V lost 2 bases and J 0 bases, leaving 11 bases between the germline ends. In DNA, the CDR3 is TGTGCCAGCAGCTTAAATCAGGTGATCTCTGGGGCCAACGTCCTGACTTTC. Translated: CASSLNQVISGANVLTF.

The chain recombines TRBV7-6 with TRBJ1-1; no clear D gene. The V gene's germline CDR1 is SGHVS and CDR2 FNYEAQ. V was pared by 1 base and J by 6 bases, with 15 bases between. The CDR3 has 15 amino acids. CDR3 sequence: CASSLVVGRGAEAFF. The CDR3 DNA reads TGTGCCAGCAGCTTAGTGGTAGGGAGAGGCGCTGAAGCTTTCTTT.

CDR3 residues: CASSFGGRRYEQYF. As DNA, the CDR3 is TGTGCCAGCAGCTTCGGGGGCAGGCGCTACGAGCAGTACTTC. The rearrangement links TRBV11-2 to TRBJ2-7; D is tentatively TRBD1 or TRBD2 (6 bases each). The V end was cut by 3 bases, the J end by 3 bases, with 12 bases between. CDR1 is SGHAT and CDR2 is FQNNGV in the germline V gene. CDR3 length: 14 amino acids.

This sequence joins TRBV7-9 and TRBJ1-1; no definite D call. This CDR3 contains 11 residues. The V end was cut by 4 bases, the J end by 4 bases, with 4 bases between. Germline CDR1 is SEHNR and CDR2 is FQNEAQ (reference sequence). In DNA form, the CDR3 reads TGTGCCAGCAGCTCGAGCACTGAAGCTTTCTTT. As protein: CASSSSTEAFF.

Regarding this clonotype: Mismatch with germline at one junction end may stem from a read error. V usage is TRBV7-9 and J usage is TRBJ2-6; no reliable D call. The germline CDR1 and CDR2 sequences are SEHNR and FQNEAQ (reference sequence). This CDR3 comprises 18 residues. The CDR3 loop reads CASSLSYPPDSGANVLTF. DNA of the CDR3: TGTGCTAGCAGCCTCTCGTACCCCCCAGACTCTGGGGCCAACGTCCTGACTTTC.

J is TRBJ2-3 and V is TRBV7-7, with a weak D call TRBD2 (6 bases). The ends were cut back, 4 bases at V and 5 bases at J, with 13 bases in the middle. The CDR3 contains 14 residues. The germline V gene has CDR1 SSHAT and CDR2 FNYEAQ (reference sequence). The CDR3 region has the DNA TGTGCCAGCAGCTCCCGGGGAGCGGGAGATACGCAGTATTTT. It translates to CASSSRGAGDTQYF.

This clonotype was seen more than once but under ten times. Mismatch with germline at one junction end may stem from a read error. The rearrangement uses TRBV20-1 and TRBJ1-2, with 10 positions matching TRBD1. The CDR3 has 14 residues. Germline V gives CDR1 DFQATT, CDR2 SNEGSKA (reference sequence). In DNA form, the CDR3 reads TGCAGTGCTCGAGACAGGGGGCGTGCCTATGGCTACACCTTC. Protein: CSARDRGRAYGYTF.

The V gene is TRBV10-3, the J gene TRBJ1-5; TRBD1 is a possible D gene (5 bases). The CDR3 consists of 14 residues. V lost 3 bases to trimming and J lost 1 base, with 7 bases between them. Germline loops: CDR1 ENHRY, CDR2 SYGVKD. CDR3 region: CAISERGSNQPQHF. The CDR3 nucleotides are TGTGCCATCAGTGAAAGGGGAAGCAATCAGCCCCAGCATTTT.

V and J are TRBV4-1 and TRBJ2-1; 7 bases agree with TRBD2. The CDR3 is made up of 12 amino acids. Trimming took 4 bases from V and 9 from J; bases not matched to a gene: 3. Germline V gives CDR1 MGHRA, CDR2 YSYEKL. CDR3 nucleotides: TGCGCCAGCAGCCCCGCGGGAGTTGAGCAGTTCTTC. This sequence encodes CASSPAGVEQFF.

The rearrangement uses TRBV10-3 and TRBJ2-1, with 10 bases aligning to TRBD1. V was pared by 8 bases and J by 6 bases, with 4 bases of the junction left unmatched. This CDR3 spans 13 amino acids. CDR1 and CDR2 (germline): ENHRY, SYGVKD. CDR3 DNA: TGTGCCATCCCGGGACAGGGGTCCAATGAGCAGTTCTTC. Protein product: CAIPGQGSNEQFF.

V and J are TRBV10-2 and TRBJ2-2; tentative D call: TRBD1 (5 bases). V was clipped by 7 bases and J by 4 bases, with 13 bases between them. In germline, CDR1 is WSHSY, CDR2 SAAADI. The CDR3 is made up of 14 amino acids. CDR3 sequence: CASITRQGTGELFF. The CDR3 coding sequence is TGCGCCAGCATAACAAGGCAGGGCACCGGGGAGCTGTTTTTT.

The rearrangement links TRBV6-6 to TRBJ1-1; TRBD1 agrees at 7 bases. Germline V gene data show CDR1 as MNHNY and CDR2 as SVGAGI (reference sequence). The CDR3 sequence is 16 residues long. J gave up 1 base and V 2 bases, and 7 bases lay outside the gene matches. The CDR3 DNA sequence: TGTGCCAGCAGTTACGGCGACAGGGAGGCGAACACTGAAGCTTTCTTT. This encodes CASSYGDREANTEAFF.

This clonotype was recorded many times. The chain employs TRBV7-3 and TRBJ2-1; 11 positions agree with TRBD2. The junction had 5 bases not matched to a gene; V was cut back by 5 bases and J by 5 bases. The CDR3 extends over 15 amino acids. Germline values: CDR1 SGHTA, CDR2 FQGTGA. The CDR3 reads CASSLAGGLDNEQFF. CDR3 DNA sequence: TGTGCCAGCAGCCTAGCGGGAGGCCTCGACAATGAGCAGTTCTTC.

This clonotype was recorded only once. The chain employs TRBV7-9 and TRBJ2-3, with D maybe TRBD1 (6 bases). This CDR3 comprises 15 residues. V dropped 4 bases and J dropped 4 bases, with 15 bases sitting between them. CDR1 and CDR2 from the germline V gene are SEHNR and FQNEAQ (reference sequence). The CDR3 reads CASSYDRLMPDTQYF. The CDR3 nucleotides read TGTGCCAGCAGCTACGACAGGTTGATGCCAGATACGCAGTATTTT.

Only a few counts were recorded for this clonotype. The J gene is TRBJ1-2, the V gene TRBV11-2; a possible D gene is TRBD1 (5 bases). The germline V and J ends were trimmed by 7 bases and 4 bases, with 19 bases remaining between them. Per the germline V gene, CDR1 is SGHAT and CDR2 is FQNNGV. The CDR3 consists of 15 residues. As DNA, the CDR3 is TGTGCCAGCATCATCCCCCGGGGCAGTCTCTATGGCTACACCTTC. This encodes CASIIPRGSLYGYTF.

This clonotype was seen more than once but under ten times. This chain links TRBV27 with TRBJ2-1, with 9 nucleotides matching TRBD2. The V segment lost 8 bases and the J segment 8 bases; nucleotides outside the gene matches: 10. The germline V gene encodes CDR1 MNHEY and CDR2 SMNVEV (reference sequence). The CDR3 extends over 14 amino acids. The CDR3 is CASASRGGLDEQFF. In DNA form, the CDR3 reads TGTGCCAGCGCGTCGCGGGGGGGCCTGGATGAGCAGTTCTTC.

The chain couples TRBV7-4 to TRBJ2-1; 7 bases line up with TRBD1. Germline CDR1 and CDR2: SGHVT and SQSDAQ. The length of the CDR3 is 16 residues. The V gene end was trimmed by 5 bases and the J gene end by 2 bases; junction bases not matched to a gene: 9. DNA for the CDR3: TGTGCCAGCAGCCCAAGGACAGGAGCCCCCTACAATGAGCAGTTCTTC. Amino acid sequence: CASSPRTGAPYNEQFF.

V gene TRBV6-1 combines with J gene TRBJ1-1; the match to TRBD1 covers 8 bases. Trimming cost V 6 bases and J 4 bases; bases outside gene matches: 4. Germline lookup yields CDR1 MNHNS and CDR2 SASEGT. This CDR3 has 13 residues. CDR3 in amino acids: CASSRQGFTEAFF. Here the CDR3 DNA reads TGTGCCAGCAGCCGACAGGGGTTCACTGAAGCTTTCTTT.

The CDR3 is CASSQKAGASYNEQFF. The CDR3 DNA reads TGCGCCAGCAGCCAAAAAGCGGGGGCGTCCTACAATGAGCAGTTCTTC. J is TRBJ2-1 and V is TRBV4-1; 8 nucleotides line up with TRBD2. CDR1 is MGHRA and CDR2 is YSYEKL in the germline V gene. The CDR3 length is 16 residues. After removal of 2 bases from V and 1 base from J, the junction contained 4 bases not matched to a gene.

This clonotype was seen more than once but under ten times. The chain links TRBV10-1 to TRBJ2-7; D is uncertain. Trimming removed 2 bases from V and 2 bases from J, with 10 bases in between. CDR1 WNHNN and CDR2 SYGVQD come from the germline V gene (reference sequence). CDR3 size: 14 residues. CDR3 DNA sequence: TGCGCCAGCAGTGAGACGTCCCAAGCCTACGAGCAGTACTTC. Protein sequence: CASSETSQAYEQYF.

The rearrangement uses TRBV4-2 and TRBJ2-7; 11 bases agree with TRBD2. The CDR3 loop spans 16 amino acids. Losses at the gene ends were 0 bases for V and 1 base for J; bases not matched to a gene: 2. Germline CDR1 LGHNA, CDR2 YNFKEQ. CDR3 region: CASSQDGTSGSYEQYF. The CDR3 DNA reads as TGTGCCAGCAGCCAAGATGGGACTAGCGGATCCTACGAGCAGTACTTC.

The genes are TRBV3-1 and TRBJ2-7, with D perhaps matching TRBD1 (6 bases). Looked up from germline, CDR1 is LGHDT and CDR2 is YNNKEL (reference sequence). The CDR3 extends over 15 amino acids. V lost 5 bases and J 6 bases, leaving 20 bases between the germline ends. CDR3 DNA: TGTGCCAGCAGCTACCCAGGGGAAGCACTCGGCGAGCAGTACTTC. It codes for CASSYPGEALGEQYF.